Listed here are 30 T cell receptor beta chains from one sample, sequenced in a study of cytomegalovirus exposure and HLA in healthy donors. 13 Jbeta primers and 60 Vbeta primers were used for the PCR. Here immunoSEQ multiplex PCR was the method, and the copy in TCRdb shows in-frame clones only, minus some. The data show about 170,000 clones, around 68% seen once. The sequenced material came from PBMCs. The receptors shown here come from a man aged 40-50 years in good health and CMV-seronegative.

This clone has more than one count but fewer than ten. The chain employs TRBV6-5 and TRBJ2-7, with 11 bases matching TRBD2. The CDR3 is 15 amino acids. Trimming cost V 6 bases and J 0 bases; bases outside gene matches: 4. Germline CDR1 MNHEY, CDR2 SVGAGI. This CDR3 reads CASSLGTSGSYEQYF. CDR3 DNA: TGTGCCAGCAGCCTTGGGACTAGCGGCTCCTACGAGCAGTACTTC.

The V and J genes are TRBV19 and TRBJ1-2; 10 positions match TRBD1. The CDR3 spans 17 residues. From germline, CDR1 is LNHDA and CDR2 SQIVND (reference sequence). The junction had 8 bases not matched to a gene; V was cut back by 4 bases and J by 0 bases. The CDR3 bases are TGTGCCAGTAGTAGGAAGGGACAGGGGTCGACTAACTATGGCTACACCTTC. It specifies CASSRKGQGSTNYGYTF.

This chain joins TRBV14 and TRBJ2-7, with D perhaps TRBD1 (6 bases). Per the germline V gene, CDR1 is SGHDN and CDR2 is FVKESK. The CDR3 extends over 14 amino acids. Trimming took 1 base from V and 3 from J, leaving 10 bases between them. In nucleotides, the CDR3 is TGTGCCAGCAGCCAAGTCCAGGGGAACTACGAGCAGTACTTC. This gives the protein CASSQVQGNYEQYF. The variable domain in full, with the rest retrieved from reference TRBV14 and TRBJ2-7, is EAGVTQFPSHSVIEKGQTVTLRCDPISGHDNLYWYRRVMGKEIKFLLHFVKESKQDESGMPNNRFLAERTGGTYSTLKVQPAELEDSGVYFCASSQVQGNYEQYFGPGTRLTVT.

This clone turned up a few times. J is TRBJ2-5 and V is TRBV4-1; D is possibly TRBD1 (6 bases). CDR1 and CDR2 (germline): MGHRA, YSYEKL. The CDR3 has 15 residues. The ends were cut back, 3 bases at V and 0 bases at J, with 11 bases in the middle. CDR3 protein: CASSQESGDQETQYF. The CDR3 DNA is TGCGCCAGCAGCCAGGAATCAGGGGACCAAGAGACCCAGTACTTC.

This clone occurred a few times. The sample holds other DNA sequences that translate to the same CDR3. V gene TRBV5-1 combines with J gene TRBJ2-7; TRBD2 agrees at 8 bases. The CDR3 is 16 amino acids. The ends lost 3 bases at V and 1 base at J; junction bases unmatched: 9. The germline V gene has CDR1 SGHRS and CDR2 YFSETQ. CDR3 amino acids: CASSWTLAGLSYEQYF. DNA for the CDR3: TGCGCCAGCAGCTGGACTCTAGCGGGTCTATCCTACGAGCAGTACTTC.

V usage is TRBV5-1 and J usage is TRBJ2-1; perhaps TRBD1 as D (7 bases). V dropped 3 bases and J dropped 5 bases, with 15 bases sitting between them. In germline, CDR1 is SGHRS, CDR2 YFSETQ. The CDR3 runs 15 residues. CDR3 bases: TGCGCCAGCAGCTGGAGGGGGCAGGAAAACAATGAGCAGTTCTTC. Amino acids: CASSWRGQENNEQFF.

The chain joins TRBV27 to TRBJ2-2, with TRBD1 matching 8 bases. Germline CDR1 is MNHEY and CDR2 is SMNVEV (reference sequence). This CDR3 region has 14 residues. J lost 7 bases, V lost 3 bases, and 4 bases had no gene match. CDR3 region: CASSLTGDSGELFF. The CDR3 nucleotides are TGTGCCAGCAGTTTGACAGGGGATAGCGGGGAGCTGTTTTTT.

The chain uses TRBV7-6 and TRBJ1-3; D not certain. Germline V gene lookup returns CDR1 SGHVS and CDR2 FNYEAQ. The CDR3 sequence is 14 residues long. V was shortened by 4 bases and J by 2 bases, with 9 bases between the two germline ends. The CDR3 DNA reads TGTGCCAGCAGCTATCCGGGGACTGGAAACACCATATATTTT. Translation: CASSYPGTGNTIYF.

The chain uses TRBV6-1 and TRBJ2-3; D not resolved. The CDR3 contains 13 residues. The germline V and J ends were trimmed by 5 bases and 6 bases, with 12 bases remaining between them. Germline assignment: CDR1 MNHNS and CDR2 SASEGT. The CDR3, as DNA: TGTGCCAGCAGTCCCCAGAACGTGGATACGCAGTATTTT. Translating gives CASSPQNVDTQYF.

In DNA, the CDR3 is TGTGCCAGTAGGAACAGGGTACACGAAAAACTGTTTTTT. Protein product: CASRNRVHEKLFF. The gene calls are TRBV19 and TRBJ1-4, with TRBD1 as a possible D gene (6 bases). V lost 6 bases to trimming and J lost 8 bases, with 13 bases between them. The CDR3 consists of 13 residues. Per the germline V gene, CDR1 is LNHDA and CDR2 is SQIVND (reference sequence).

This clone appeared once. This sample includes further DNA sequences coding for the same CDR3. This chain links TRBV5-6 with TRBJ2-5; TRBD2 aligns across 7 bases. The ends lost 3 bases at V and 2 bases at J; junction bases unmatched: 10. In germline, CDR1 is SGHDT, CDR2 YYEEEE. The CDR3 totals 16 residues. In DNA form, the CDR3 reads TGTGCCAGCAGCTGGGGTACGGGAGGCAAACAAGAGACCCAGTACTTC. Its protein product is CASSWGTGGKQETQYF.

This clone was detected a few times. The chain links TRBV14 to TRBJ2-7; a weak D match, TRBD1 (6 bases). This CDR3 comprises 14 residues. Germline-derived CDR1 and CDR2 are SGHDN and FVKESK. V lost 6 bases and J lost 3, with 15 bases in between. CDR3 residues: CASRPNRVDYEQYF. CDR3 nucleotides: TGTGCCAGCAGGCCAAACAGGGTTGACTACGAGCAGTACTTC. Drawing the rest from reference TRBV14 and TRBJ2-7, the complete variable domain is EAGVTQFPSHSVIEKGQTVTLRCDPISGHDNLYWYRRVMGKEIKFLLHFVKESKQDESGMPNNRFLAERTGGTYSTLKVQPAELEDSGVYFCASRPNRVDYEQYFGPGTRLTVT.

This clone was seen a handful of times. Other DNA sequences of this sample code for an identical CDR3. The CDR3 here is CASSLGGSISYEQYF. The CDR3 DNA reads as TGTGCCAGCAGCTTAGGTGGGAGCATCTCCTACGAGCAGTACTTC. The rearrangement joins TRBV7-2 to TRBJ2-7; a possible D gene is TRBD2 (5 bases). Germline CDR1 is SGHTA and CDR2 is FQGNSA. The V gene lost 1 base and the J gene lost 0 bases, with 10 bases spanning the gap. The CDR3 is 15 amino acids.

This chain connects TRBV29-1 to TRBJ1-1, with 9 bases lining up with TRBD1. V was clipped by 4 bases and J by 10 bases; unmatched bases: 10. Germline CDR1 is SQVTM and CDR2 is ANQGSEA. CDR3 length equals 13 residues. The chain's CDR3 is CSVVGTGQGTAFF. In DNA form, the CDR3 reads TGCAGCGTTGTAGGGACGGGACAGGGAACAGCTTTCTTT.

This clone was seen only once. The V call is TRBV4-2, the J call TRBJ2-5; 12 bases agree with TRBD2. The length of the CDR3 is 17 residues. Germline CDR1 reads LGHNA; CDR2 reads YNFKEQ. V trimming: 1 base; J trimming: 5 bases; junction bases outside the gene matches: 8. The DNA for the CDR3 is TGTGCCAGCAGCCAAGCGCCGCTAGCGGGGGGGCCTGAGACCCAGTACTTC. Amino acids: CASSQAPLAGGPETQYF.

The chain's CDR3 is CASEKRTGRGTDTQYF. The CDR3 coding sequence is TGTGCCAGCGAAAAACGGACAGGGCGAGGCACAGATACGCAGTATTTT. The J gene is TRBJ2-3, the V gene TRBV11-1, with 8 bases aligning to TRBD1. The V segment lost 8 bases and the J segment 1 base; nucleotides outside the gene matches: 11. Germline values: CDR1 SGHAT, CDR2 FQDESV (reference sequence). This CDR3 comprises 16 residues.

V usage is TRBV27 and J usage is TRBJ1-6, with D possibly TRBD1 on 6 matching bases. The CDR3 totals 12 residues. Germline loops: CDR1 MNHEY, CDR2 SMNVEV (reference sequence). Trimming took 5 bases from V and 9 from J, leaving 8 bases between them. This CDR3 is CASSDRFSPLHF. The CDR3 region has the DNA TGTGCCAGCAGTGACAGGTTTTCACCCCTCCACTTT.

This clone showed up just once. This sequence joins TRBV7-3 and TRBJ2-3; TRBD2 is a possible D gene (6 bases). CDR1 SGHTA and CDR2 FQGTGA come from the germline V gene. The CDR3 contains 12 residues. V was pared by 4 bases and J by 10 bases, with 12 bases between. In nucleotides, the CDR3 is TGTGCCAGCAGCTGGGGGGAAGGGGCGCAGTATTTT. Its translation: CASSWGEGAQYF.

The chain joins TRBV11-3 to TRBJ2-7, with TRBD1 as a possible D gene (5 bases). The CDR3 is 14 residues long. V gave up 5 bases and J gave up 6 bases, with 17 bases separating them. Looked up from germline, CDR1 is SGHNT and CDR2 is YENEEA. The CDR3 protein is CASSLKQEKGEQYF. DNA of the CDR3: TGTGCCAGCAGCCTTAAACAGGAAAAAGGCGAGCAGTACTTC.

The chain couples TRBV4-3 to TRBJ2-3, with D possibly being TRBD2 (6 bases). V lost 1 base, J lost 0 bases, and 8 bases lay in between. This CDR3 contains 15 residues. The germline V gene has CDR1 LGHNA and CDR2 YSLEER. The CDR3 region is CASSQGGVSTDTQYF. The CDR3, as DNA: TGCGCCAGCAGCCAAGGGGGGGTTAGCACAGATACGCAGTATTTT.

The table lists this clone with a few counts. V usage is TRBV30 and J usage is TRBJ1-5, with D uncertain. The CDR3 has 15 amino acids. V was cut by 1 base and J by 7 bases, with 17 bases left in between. The germline CDR1 and CDR2 sequences are GTSNPN and SVGIG (reference sequence). Here the CDR3 reads CAWSALSAASQPQHF. As DNA, the CDR3 is TGTGCCTGGAGTGCTCTAAGTGCCGCGAGCCAGCCCCAGCATTTT.

This chain uses TRBV5-4 with TRBJ2-7, with 7 bases identical to TRBD2. The CDR3 spans 14 residues. Germline CDR1 SGHNT, CDR2 YYREEE (reference sequence). The J segment lost 3 bases and the V segment lost 4 bases, leaving 7 bases of the junction unmatched. The CDR3 protein is CASSRGGGSYEQYF. The DNA for the CDR3 is TGTGCCAGCAGCCGTGGCGGGGGAAGCTACGAGCAGTACTTC.

This chain connects TRBV9 to TRBJ1-4; 9 positions match TRBD1. V lost 3 bases, J lost 7 bases, and 16 bases stayed unmatched. The CDR3 covers 18 residues. Germline loops: CDR1 SGDLS, CDR2 YYNGEE. The CDR3 is CASSDGPYGTGIGEKLFF. The CDR3 region has the DNA TGTGCCAGCAGCGATGGCCCTTATGGGACAGGGATTGGTGAAAAACTGTTTTTT.

The chain couples TRBV9 to TRBJ2-7, with a weak D call TRBD1 (5 bases). CDR1 SGDLS and CDR2 YYNGEE come from the germline V gene. The length of the CDR3 is 14 residues. V was trimmed by 0 bases and J by 3 bases, leaving 10 bases between them. The CDR3 spells CASSVGQGHYEQYF. CDR3 nucleotide sequence: TGTGCCAGCAGCGTAGGGCAGGGCCACTACGAGCAGTACTTC. The whole variable domain, remainder taken from reference TRBV9 and TRBJ2-7, is DSGVTQTPKHLITATGQRVTLRCSPRSGDLSVYWYQQSLDQGLQFLIQYYNGEERAKGNILERFSAQQFPDLHSELNLSSLELGDSALYFCASSVGQGHYEQYFGPGTRLTVT.

This clone has a single count. The rearrangement joins TRBV7-9 to TRBJ2-7, with 9 bases matching TRBD2. This CDR3 comprises 14 residues. The ends lost 1 base at V and 4 bases at J; junction bases unmatched: 2. Germline CDR1 is SEHNR and CDR2 is FQNEAQ (reference sequence). This chain's CDR3 is CASSLDLAGYEQYF. The CDR3 nucleotides are TGTGCCAGCAGCTTAGATCTAGCGGGGTACGAGCAGTACTTC.

This clone was counted a few times. V and J are TRBV5-4 and TRBJ2-1; weak D call: TRBD2 (6 bases). The V gene lost 4 bases and the J gene lost 4 bases, with 15 bases spanning the gap. Germline CDR1 and CDR2: SGHNT and YYREEE (reference sequence). CDR3 size: 15 residues. CDR3 region: CASSPEPSGYNEQFF. The CDR3, as DNA: TGTGCCAGCAGCCCCGAGCCCAGCGGGTACAATGAGCAGTTCTTC.

The chain couples TRBV6-5 to TRBJ1-2, with 7 bases lining up with TRBD1. The CDR3 runs to 13 residues. Germline V gene data show CDR1 as MNHEY and CDR2 as SVGAGI. The V gene end was trimmed by 2 bases and the J gene end by 8 bases; junction bases not matched to a gene: 5. Written as DNA, the CDR3 is TGTGCCAGCAGTTACAAACAGGGGCGAGGCTACACCTTC. Translating it yields CASSYKQGRGYTF.

The chain uses TRBV12-5 and TRBJ2-1; maybe TRBD2 (6 bases). V dropped 7 bases and J dropped 4 bases, with 14 bases sitting between them. The germline V gene has CDR1 LGHNT and CDR2 FRNRAP. CDR3 size: 14 residues. CDR3 sequence (DNA): TGTGCTAGTGAACCGGGACTTATGTACAATGAGCAGTTCTTC. This sequence encodes CASEPGLMYNEQFF.

The chain employs TRBV6-1 and TRBJ1-5; D perhaps matches TRBD1 (6 bases). Germline CDR1 and CDR2: MNHNS and SASEGT. Trimming cost V 0 bases and J 2 bases, with 11 bases left between them. The CDR3 length is 16 residues. CDR3 region: CASSEALGAGNQPQHF. DNA of the CDR3: TGTGCCAGCAGTGAAGCGTTGGGGGCAGGCAATCAGCCCCAGCATTTT.

As to this clone: Germline is not matched at one junction end, which may reflect a read error. The rearrangement links TRBV28 to TRBJ2-7; D might be TRBD1 (5 bases). Germline V lookup: CDR1 MDHEN, CDR2 SYDVKM. This CDR3 is built from 13 residues. The CDR3 protein is CASSFEMRTNPDF. The CDR3 nucleotides are TGTGCCAGCAGTTTTGAGATGAGGACAAACCCGGACTTC.